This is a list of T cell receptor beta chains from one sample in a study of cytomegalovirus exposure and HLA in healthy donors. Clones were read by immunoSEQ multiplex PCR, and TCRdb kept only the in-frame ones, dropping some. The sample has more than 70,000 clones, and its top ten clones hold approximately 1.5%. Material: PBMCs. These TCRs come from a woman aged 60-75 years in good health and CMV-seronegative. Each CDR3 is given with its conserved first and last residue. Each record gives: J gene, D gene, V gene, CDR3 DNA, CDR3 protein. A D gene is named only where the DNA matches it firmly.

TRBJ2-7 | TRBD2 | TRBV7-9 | TGTGCCAGCAGCCCGCCGGGGAGCGGGAGGAGTTACGAGCAGTACTTC | CASSPPGSGRSYEQYF
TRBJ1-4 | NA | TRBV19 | TGTGCCAGTAGTATAGGGGGGTCAGGACAGACTAATGAAAAACTGTTTTTT | CASSIGGSGQTNEKLFF
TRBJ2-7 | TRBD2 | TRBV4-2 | TGTGCCAGCAGCCGTGGGACTAGCGGGATCGACGAGCAGTACTTC | CASSRGTSGIDEQYF
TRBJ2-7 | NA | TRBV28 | TGTGCCAGCAGTTTCGCGGGGAGCTCCTACGAGCAGTACTTC | CASSFAGSSYEQYF
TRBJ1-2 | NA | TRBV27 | TGTGCCAGCAGTTTCTCAACTAGTGTAGGCTACACCTTC | CASSFSTSVGYTF
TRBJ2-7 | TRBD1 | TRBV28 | TGTGCGGCGCGGGACAGGGGGTACGAGCAGTACTTC | CAARDRGYEQYF
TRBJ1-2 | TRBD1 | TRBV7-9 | TGTGCCAGCAGCTCGTTGGACAGGGATGGCTACACCTTC | CASSSLDRDGYTF
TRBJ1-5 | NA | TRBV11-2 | TGTGCCAGCAGTCTCGGGGGGGAGGATAGCAATCAGCCCCAGCATTTT | CASSLGGEDSNQPQHF
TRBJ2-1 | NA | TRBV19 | TGTGCCACTCGACTCGGATGGAATGAGCAGTTCTTC | CATRLGWNEQFF
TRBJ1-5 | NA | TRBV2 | TGTGCCAGCAGGAGACAGACAGATCAGCCCCAGCATTTT | CASRRQTDQPQHF
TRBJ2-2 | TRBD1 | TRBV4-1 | TGCGCCAGCAGCCAAGATGGCGGACAGGGGGCACACGGGGAGCTGTTTTTT | CASSQDGGQGAHGELFF
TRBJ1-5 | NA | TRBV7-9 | TGTGCCAGCAGCTTAGCGTATAGCAATCAGCCCCAGCATTTT | CASSLAYSNQPQHF
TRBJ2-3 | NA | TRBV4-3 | TGCGCCAGCAGCCTCGACAGGTCCATGGGCAGCACAGATACGCAGTATTTT | CASSLDRSMGSTDTQYF
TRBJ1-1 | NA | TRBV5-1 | TGCGCCAGCAGCACGACAGGCGGCGCCACTGAAGCTTTCTTT | CASSTTGGATEAFF
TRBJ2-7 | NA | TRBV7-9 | TGTGCCAGCAGCTTAGGGACAGACGAGCAGTACTTC | CASSLGTDEQYF
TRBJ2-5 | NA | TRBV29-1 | TGCAGCGTTGATCCTGGGGGCCGCGGATGGACCCAGTACTTC | CSVDPGGRGWTQYF
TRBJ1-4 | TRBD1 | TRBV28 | TGTGCCAGCTGTCAGACAGGGCCCCTCCAAAAACTGTTTTTT | CASCQTGPLQKLFF
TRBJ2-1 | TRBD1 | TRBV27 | TGTGCCATCGAGACAGGGACCCCCTCTGGTGAGCAGTTCTTC | CAIETGTPSGEQFF
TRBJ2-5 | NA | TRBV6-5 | TGTGCCAGCAGTTACCGGGGTCCGGAGACCCAGTACTTC | CASSYRGPETQYF
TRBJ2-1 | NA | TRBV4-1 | TGCGCCAGCAGCCGACCCGGAGACCACAATGAGCAGTTCTTC | CASSRPGDHNEQFF
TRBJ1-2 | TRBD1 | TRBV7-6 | TGTGCCAGCAGCCCCGGGACAGGGAGAGGCTACACCTTC | CASSPGTGRGYTF
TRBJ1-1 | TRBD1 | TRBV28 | TGTGCCAGCAGCCAAATACAGGGGGCGCGAACTGAAGCTTTCTTT | CASSQIQGARTEAFF
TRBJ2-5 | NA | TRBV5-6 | TGTGCCAGCAGCGACAACTGGTCCCAGGAGACCCAGTACTTC | CASSDNWSQETQYF
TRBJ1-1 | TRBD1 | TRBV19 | TGTGCCAGTAGTAGGGGGTCGGGACAGGGTATTCCTGAAGCTTTCTTT | CASSRGSGQGIPEAFF
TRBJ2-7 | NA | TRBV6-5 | TGTGCCAGCAGCCCGACAGGCTACGAGCAGTACTTC | CASSPTGYEQYF
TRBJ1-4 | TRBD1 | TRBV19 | TGTGCCAGTAGCCGGGACAGGGGTGGTCTCGGTAATGAAAAACTGTTTTTT | CASSRDRGGLGNEKLFF
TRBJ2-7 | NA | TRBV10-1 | TGCGCCAGCAGTGGGGCCTCCAACTACGAGCAGTACTTC | CASSGASNYEQYF
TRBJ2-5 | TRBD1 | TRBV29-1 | TGCAGCGTTGAGCGGACAGGGTGGCAAGAGACCCAGTACTTC | CSVERTGWQETQYF
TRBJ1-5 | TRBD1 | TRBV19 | TGTGCCAGTAGTACAAACACAGGGGGCAGGGGTCAGCCCCAGCATTTT | CASSTNTGGRGQPQHF
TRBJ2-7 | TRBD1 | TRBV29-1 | TGCAGCGTCCTAGGGGACAGACCTGGCGAGCAGTACTTC | CSVLGDRPGEQYF
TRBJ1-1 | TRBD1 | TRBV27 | TGTGCCAGCAGTTTACAGGGGGCCGCTGAAGCTTTCTTT | CASSLQGAAEAFF
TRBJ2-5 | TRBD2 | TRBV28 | TGTGCCAGCAGTTTACGGGACTATCAAGAGACCCAGTACTTC | CASSLRDYQETQYF
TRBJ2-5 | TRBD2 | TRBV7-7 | TGTGCTAGTAGCGGGAGCGGGAGGGCCAGTGAGACCCAGTACTTC | CASSGSGRASETQYF
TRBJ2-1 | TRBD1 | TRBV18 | TGTGCCAGCTCCCCTGGACAGGGGCGTTCGCAGTTCTTC | CASSPGQGRSQFF
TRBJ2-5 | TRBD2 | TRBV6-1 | TGTGCCAGCACCGCGGGGGGGACGGGGGAGACCCAGTACTTC | CASTAGGTGETQYF
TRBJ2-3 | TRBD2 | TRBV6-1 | TGTGCCTGTCGGGGGGAGGGATCAGATACGCAGTATTTT | CACRGEGSDTQYF
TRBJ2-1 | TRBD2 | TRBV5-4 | TGTGCCAGCAGCTCCCCCTGGGGCGGGAGCTACAATGAGCAGTTCTTC | CASSSPWGGSYNEQFF
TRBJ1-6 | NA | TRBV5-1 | TGCGCCAGCAGCTTTATGGCCGAAACTAATTCACCCCTCCACTTT | CASSFMAETNSPLHF
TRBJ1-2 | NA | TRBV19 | TGTGCCAGTAGTATGCCGGGACATAGCTATGGCTACACCTTC | CASSMPGHSYGYTF
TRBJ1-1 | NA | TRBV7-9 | TGTGCCAGCAGCTCCCCCTCAGGGCGGGAAGCTTTCTTT | CASSSPSGREAFF
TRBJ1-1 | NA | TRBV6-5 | TGTGCCAGTCAGGGTAACACTGAAGCTTTCTTT | CASQGNTEAFF
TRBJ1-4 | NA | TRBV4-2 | TGTGCCAGCACAACTGGGGACTATAATGAAAAACTGTTTTTT | CASTTGDYNEKLFF
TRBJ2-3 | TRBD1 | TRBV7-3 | TGTGCCAGCAGCAAGAGCGGACAGGGCACAGATACGCAGTATTTT | CASSKSGQGTDTQYF
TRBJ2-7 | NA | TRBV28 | TGTGCCAGCAGAGGGGGTGGTGGGGAGTCTAATGGCGAGCAGTACTTC | CASRGGGGESNGEQYF
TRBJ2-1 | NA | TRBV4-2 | TGTGCCAGCAGCCAGGAGGAGGCTCGAAATGAGCAGTTCTTC | CASSQEEARNEQFF
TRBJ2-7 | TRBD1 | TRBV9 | TGTGCCAGCAGCGTAGATGGGACAGGGGTGGCCTACGAGCAGTACTTC | CASSVDGTGVAYEQYF
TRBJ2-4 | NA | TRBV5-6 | TGTGCCAGCAGCTTGGGGCCGGGTGCCAAAAACATTCAGTACTTC | CASSLGPGAKNIQYF
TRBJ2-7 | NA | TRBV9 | TGTGCCAGCAGCGTAGCAAGGGATCATTCGGGGGAGCAGTACTTC | CASSVARDHSGEQYF
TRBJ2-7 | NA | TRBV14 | TGTGCCAGCTCCAGGGTGGCGGGACTCGGCGAGCAGTACTTC | CASSRVAGLGEQYF